This TCR beta chain was sequenced for a study of T cell responses to AZD1222 COVID-19 vaccine. On the study more broadly: Pooled in the analysis were second doses at about 4 or about 12 weeks.

Comment on this clone: Its target is unknown.

Data came from immunoSEQ multiplex PCR; TCRdb stores just in-frame clones and leaves some out. The sample has more than 85,000 clones; approximately 90% are singletons. The CDR3 covers 18 residues. Germline V gene data show CDR1 as SEHNR and CDR2 as FQNEAQ (reference sequence). V dropped 5 bases and J dropped 1; count of bases not matched to a gene: 11. Study-wide results and limits: Seropositive at baseline were only a handful of AZD1222 recipients.

Sequenced material: peripheral blood, taken on day 0 of AZD1222 vaccination. The sequence was obtained from an adult in good health. The chain is built from TRBV7-9 and TRBJ2-3, with 11 bases lining up with TRBD2. The CDR3: CASSLLGSGGAGTDTQYF. Here the CDR3 DNA reads TGTGCCAGCAGCCTTCTTGGTAGCGGGGGGGCCGGCACAGATACGCAGTATTTT. The full variable domain, completed using reference TRBV7-9 and TRBJ2-3, is DTGVSQNPRHKITKRGQNVTFRCDPISEHNRLYWYRQTLGQGPEFLTYFQNEAQLEKSRLLSDRFSAERPKGSFSTLEIQRTEQGDSAMYLCASSLLGSGGAGTDTQYFGPGTRLTVL.